Shown below are 13 T cell receptor beta chains from a single sample sequenced in a study of CD8+ T cells in alopecia areata. Extracted RNA was reverse transcribed into cDNA, the sequencing template. Using immunoSEQ multiplex PCR, the repertoire was profiled, and TCRdb retains in-frame clones only, with some absent. The sample has 150,000 to 200,000 clones; 58% are singletons. Described treatment: oral pan-JAK inhibitor, 5-10 mg twice daily. The sequencing used CD4+ T cells sorted from blood, collected at week 24, from a patient treated with tofacitinib. These receptors were obtained from a human donor with alopecia areata.

The V gene is TRBV20-1, the J gene TRBJ2-7, with 8 bases lining up with TRBD2. The CDR3 consists of 10 residues. CDR1 is DFQATT, CDR2 SNEGSKA, per germline (reference sequence). J gave up 6 bases and V 7 bases, and 2 bases lay outside the gene matches. CDR3 bases: TGCAGTGGAGCGGGGGTCGAGCAGTACTTC. Its protein is CSGAGVEQYF.

The rearrangement uses TRBV15 and TRBJ1-5, with D tentatively TRBD1 (6 bases). From germline, CDR1 is LNHNV and CDR2 YYDKDF (reference sequence). The CDR3 consists of 14 residues. Trimming pared 2 bases from V and 2 bases from J, leaving 7 bases between. The chain's CDR3 is CATSRPGGNQPQHF. DNA of the CDR3: TGTGCCACCAGCAGACCAGGGGGCAATCAGCCCCAGCATTTT. Full variable domain (missing parts from reference TRBV15 and TRBJ1-5): DAMVIQNPRYQVTQFGKPVTLSCSQTLNHNVMYWYQQKSSQAPKLLFHYYDKDFNNEADTPDNFQSRRPNTSFCFLDIRSPGLGDTAMYLCATSRPGGNQPQHFGDGTRLSIL.

The gene calls are TRBV19 and TRBJ1-5; D is undetermined. Germline V CDR1 and CDR2: LNHDA, SQIVND (reference sequence). CDR3 length equals 15 residues. Trimming cost V 3 bases and J 0 bases, with 9 bases left between them. This chain's CDR3 is CASSISNPSNQPQHF. The CDR3 nucleotides are TGTGCCAGTAGTATCTCGAATCCTAGCAATCAGCCCCAGCATTTT.

The chain couples TRBV7-2 to TRBJ1-5, with 8 bases aligning to TRBD1. Germline CDR1 reads SGHTA; CDR2 reads FQGNSA. This CDR3 is 15 amino acids long. V lost 3 bases and J lost 3; bases outside the gene matches: 4. CDR3 DNA: TGTGCCAGCAGCTTCGAGGACAGGGACAATCAGCCCCAGCATTTT. Protein: CASSFEDRDNQPQHF.

The chain's CDR3 is CATQDTNTEAFF. The CDR3 DNA sequence: TGTGCCACCCAAGACACGAACACTGAAGCTTTCTTT. The V call is TRBV19, the J call TRBJ1-1; no definite D call. The length of the CDR3 is 12 residues. Germline V gene sequence: CDR1 LNHDA, CDR2 SQIVND (reference sequence). V lost 10 bases and J lost 1, with 10 bases in between.

This sequence joins TRBV4-1 and TRBJ1-1, with D maybe TRBD1 (6 bases). This CDR3 contains 14 residues. Trimming removed 3 bases at V and 0 bases at J, with 8 bases between. From germline, CDR1 is MGHRA and CDR2 YSYEKL. In DNA, the CDR3 is TGCGCCAGCAGCCACGGACAGATGAACACTGAAGCTTTCTTT. Encoded protein: CASSHGQMNTEAFF.

The V and J genes are TRBV2 and TRBJ2-4; a possible D gene is TRBD1 (6 bases). V was pared by 10 bases and J by 3 bases, with 34 bases between. The CDR3 loop spans 20 amino acids. The germline V gene encodes CDR1 SNHLY and CDR2 FYNNEI. CDR3 sequence reads: CAIVSSGEGGSSHGKNIQYF. CDR3 bases: TGTGCCATCGTGAGCTCAGGGGAAGGGGGTAGTTCCCATGGCAAAAACATTCAGTACTTC.

This clone was observed a handful of times. This chain uses TRBV28 with TRBJ2-7; D might be TRBD1 (6 bases). This CDR3 region has 15 residues. The germline CDR1 and CDR2 sequences are MDHEN and SYDVKM. V was clipped by 2 bases and J by 2 bases, with 13 bases between them. CDR3 residues: CASSLIQTGPYEQYF. The DNA of the CDR3 is TGTGCCAGCAGTTTAATCCAGACAGGCCCCTACGAGCAGTACTTC. The full variable domain, with the rest looked up from reference TRBV28 and TRBJ2-7, is DVKVTQSSRYLVKRTGEKVFLECVQDMDHENMFWYRQDPGLGLRLIYFSYDVKMKEKGDIPEGYSVSREKKERFSLILESASTNQTSMYLCASSLIQTGPYEQYFGPGTRLTVT.

This clone was found a few times. The V and J genes are TRBV4-3 and TRBJ1-6; D unclear. V dropped 4 bases and J dropped 2 bases, with 12 bases sitting between them. This CDR3 comprises 16 residues. Germline assignment: CDR1 LGHNA and CDR2 YSLEER. CDR3: CASSPQTGAYNSPLHF. The CDR3 DNA follows: TGCGCCAGCAGCCCCCAGACGGGCGCCTATAATTCACCCCTCCACTTT.

This clone has only one observation. The chain links TRBV5-1 to TRBJ2-6; a weak D match, TRBD1 (8 bases). With 6 bases removed from V and 0 bases from J, the gap between germline ends came to 25 bases. From germline, CDR1 is SGHRS and CDR2 YFSETQ. The CDR3 contains 20 residues. DNA for the CDR3: TGCGCCAGCACCACGGGAGGTGCGGGGACAGGAGCCTCTGGGGCCAACGTCCTGACTTTC. Translating gives CASTTGGAGTGASGANVLTF.

This clone was counted a few times. V gene TRBV29-1 combines with J gene TRBJ1-5; TRBD1 is a possible D gene (6 bases). The CDR3 totals 13 residues. Trimming left V 6 bases short and J 5 bases short, with 14 bases between. Germline CDR1 SQVTM, CDR2 ANQGSEA. The CDR3 region has the DNA TGCAGCGTCTTAACAGGGTACGATCAGCCCCAGCATTTT. Protein product: CSVLTGYDQPQHF.

The genes are TRBV2 and TRBJ2-7, with TRBD2 matching 7 bases. Per the germline V gene, CDR1 is SNHLY and CDR2 is FYNNEI. This CDR3 comprises 18 residues. V shed 5 bases and J 5 bases; nucleotides not matched to a gene: 21. CDR3 protein: CASSYSVSRREKSHEQYF. The CDR3 nucleotides read TGTGCCAGCAGTTACTCAGTCAGTCGGCGGGAGAAGAGCCACGAGCAGTACTTC.

CDR3 loop: CASSLVWGSGANVLTF. The DNA for the CDR3 is TGTGCCAGCAGCTTGGTTTGGGGTTCTGGGGCCAACGTCCTGACTTTC. The chain has TRBV5-6 and TRBJ2-6; no clear D. The CDR3 has 16 amino acids. The V end was cut by 0 bases, the J end by 1 base, with 8 bases between. In germline, CDR1 is SGHDT, CDR2 YYEEEE.